This is a list of T cell receptor beta chains from one sample in a study of tumor and adjacent non-tumor tissue in lung cancer. MiXCR was run by TCRdb on the multiplex PCR reads, yielding one entry per CDR3 protein. The sample has approximately 100,000 distinct CDR3 sequences, roughly 75% seen once. The specimen sequenced was lung tumor tissue. Receptors originate from a woman in her sixties or seventies with non-small cell lung cancer. Both conserved end residues are part of each CDR3. D genes are given only for firm matches. A clone size is listed for some rows: how often the clone was seen (once, few, many), or a class if it is expanded.

NA,NA,TRBV14,TRBJ1-2,CTRSQEDLGYGYTF,TGTACCAGGAGCCAAGAAGACCTGGGCTATGGCTACACCTTC
once,NA,TRBV12-3/TRBV12-4,TRBJ2-1,CASSLLLGFGNEQFF,TGTGCCAGCAGTTTACTGTTGGGATTTGGGAATGAGCAATTCTTC
many,TRBD1,TRBV20-1,TRBJ1-4,CSARDTSGTGPEKLFF,TGCAGTGCTAGAGATACCTCCGGGACAGGGCCCGAAAAACTGTTTTTT
many,TRBD2,TRBV11-2,TRBJ2-1,CASSSRSGGGGNEQFF,TGTGCCAGCAGCTCCAGATCGGGCGGGGGGGGAAATGAGCAGTTCTTC
NA,NA,TRBV28,TRBJ2-3,CASSLANTQYF,TGTGCCAGCAGTTTGGCAAATACGCAGTACTTT
NA,NA,TRBV6-2/TRBV6-3,TRBJ1-3,CANSYSYSGNTIYF,TGTGCCAACAGTTACTCGTACTCTGGAAACACCATATATTTT
NA,NA,TRBV20-1,TRBJ2-3,CSAGPARGSVTQYF,TGCAGTGCTGGACCAGCGCGAGGGTCTGTTACGCAGTATTTT
once,NA,TRBV12-3/TRBV12-4,TRBJ2-2,CASSRFRGDTLFF,TGTGCCAGCAGCCGGTTCCGGGGAGATACGCTGTTTTTT
NA,NA,TRBV29-1,TRBJ1-5,CIVRQSSNQPQLF,TGCATCGTCAGACAGAGCTCTAATCAGCCCCAGCTTTTT
NA,NA,TRBV4-2,TRBJ1-5,CTSSQNKESNQPHHF,TGTACCAGCAGCCAGAATAAAGAAAGCAATCAGCCCCATCATTTT
many,NA,TRBV6-5,TRBJ2-1,CASSYVVGSENEQFF,TGTGCCAGCAGTTACGTGGTTGGGTCTGAAAATGAGCAGTTCTTC
NA,TRBD2,TRBV11-2,TRBJ2-7,CGSSLTFGEGVEQYF,TGTGGCAGCAGCTTAACATTCGGGGAGGGCGTCGAGCAGTACTTC
NA,NA,TRBV4-1,TRBJ2-7,CASSRDTHEQYF,TGCGCCAGCAGCCGAGATACCCACGAGCAGTACTTC
many,TRBD2,TRBV6-5,TRBJ2-1,CASSYSIPSGSRNEQFF,TGTGCCAGCAGTTACTCGATCCCTAGCGGGTCTCGGAATGAGCAGTTCTTC
NA,NA,TRBV11-2,TRBJ2-2,CASSLLLVSGELFF,TGTGCCAGCAGCCTCCTACTAGTTTCCGGGGAGCTGTTTTTT
NA,TRBD1,TRBV11-2,TRBJ2-3,CARTRDRGQLQYF,TGTGCCAGAACCCGGGACAGGGGTCAGCTCCAGTATTTT
NA,TRBD1,TRBV11-2,TRBJ2-1,CASSRPGQRSYDEQFF,TGTGCCAGCAGCAGACCGGGACAGCGCTCCTACGACGAGCAGTTCTTC
once,NA,TRBV11-2,TRBJ2-1,CANSTSGYEQFF,TGTGCCAACAGCACGTCGGGGTATGAGCAGTTCTTC
NA,NA,TRBV6-4,TRBJ2-7,CASSKFPVRDEQYF,TGTGCCAGCAGTAAGTTCCCGGTGAGGGACGAGCAGTACTTC
NA,NA,TRBV30,TRBJ1-1,CVWSGKYSGNTEAFF,TGTGTCTGGAGTGGTAAATACTCGGGAAACACTGAAGCTTTCTTT
once,TRBD1,TRBV11-1,TRBJ1-2,CASSTGQDSEYGYTF,TGTGCCAGCAGCACCGGACAGGACTCAGAGTATGGCTACACCTTC
few,TRBD1,TRBV5-4,TRBJ2-2,CVSSSGQDTGELFF,TGTGTCAGCAGTTCCGGACAGGACACCGGGGAGCTGTTTTTT
medium-sized,NA,TRBV20-1,TRBJ2-1,CSAKEYLDYNEQFF,TGCAGTGCTAAGGAATACCTAGACTACAATGAGCAGTTCTTC
NA,NA,TRBV5-6,TRBJ1-6,CASSPELGVGDSPLHF,TGTGCCAGTAGCCCGGAATTGGGGGTGGGCGATTCACCCCTCCACTTT
NA,TRBD2,TRBV6-2/TRBV6-3,TRBJ2-7,CASGKAGDFYENYF,TGTGCTAGCGGAAAGGCGGGGGATTTCTACGAGAATTACTTC
many,NA,TRBV5-4,TRBJ1-1,CASSPSTNTEAFF,TGTGCCAGCAGCCCGAGCACGAACACTGAAGCTTTCTTT
once,TRBD2,TRBV11-2,TRBJ2-5,CASRHELAGSLQETQYF,TGTGCCAGCAGGCACGAACTAGCGGGGAGCCTCCAAGAGACCCAGTACTTT
many,NA,TRBV11-2,TRBJ2-7,CASSSTESAGSYEQYF,TGTGCCAGCAGCTCCACCGAAAGTGCAGGCTCCTACGAGCAGTACTTC
NA,NA,TRBV12-3/TRBV12-4,TRBJ1-1,CASSLEGRGEAFF,TGTGCCAGCAGTTTAGAGGGAAGGGGTGAAGCTTTCTTT
NA,NA,TRBV6-2/TRBV6-3,TRBJ1-2,CASSYSTEKGTYGYTF,TGTGCCAGCAGTTACTCTACAGAGAAAGGAACCTATGGCTACACCTTC
NA,NA,TRBV20-1,TRBJ2-4,CSAPSPSVNQYF,TGCAGTGCTCCGAGCCCTAGCGTGAACCAGTACTTT
NA,NA,TRBV11-2,TRBJ1-1,CAGSLGLGNRNTEAFF,TGTGCCGGCAGCTTAGGGCTAGGCAACAGGAACACTGAAGCTTTCTTT
NA,NA,TRBV11-3,TRBJ1-1,CANILIGPPGRMNTGAFF,TGTGCCAACATCTTAATTGGGCCGCCAGGACGGATGAACACTGGAGCTTTCTTT
NA,NA,TRBV20-1,TRBJ2-7,CSARIPTLTGYYEQYF,TGTAGTGCTAGAATCCCCACCCTTACAGGCTATTACGAGCAGTACTTC
NA,TRBD2,TRBV11-3,TRBJ2-1,CASSLELTSGSHNEQNF,TGTGCCAGCAGCCTAGAGTTAACTAGCGGGAGCCACAATGAGCAGAACTTC
NA,NA,TRBV28,TRBJ2-1,CAGSLGGFNYNEQFF,TGTGCCGGTAGTTTGGGGGGCTTTAATTACAATGAGCAGTTCTTC
few,TRBD2,TRBV28,TRBJ2-4,CASSLTSTKNIQYF,TGTGCCAGCAGTTTGACTAGCACCAAAAACATTCAGTACTTC
once,NA,TRBV6-6,TRBJ2-2,CASGYERWNTGELFF,TGTGCCAGCGGTTACGAGCGGTGGAACACCGGGGAGCTATTTTTT
NA,NA,TRBV4-3,TRBJ1-6,CASSQDWGRRNSPLCF,TGCGCCAGTAGCCAAGATTGGGGGCGGAGGAATTCACCCCTCTGCTTT
NA,TRBD1,TRBV29-1,TRBJ1-1,CSVPDGTGFEAFF,TGCAGCGTTCCCGATGGGACAGGGTTTGAAGCTTTCTTT
NA,NA,TRBV30,TRBJ1-6,CVCTGEYNSPLHF,TGTGTCTGTACGGGGGAATATAATTCACCCCTCCACTTT
NA,TRBD2,TRBV28,TRBJ2-2,CASSFSGSRGTGELFF,TGTGCCAGCAGTTTTAGCGGGAGTCGCGGCACCGGGGAGCTGTTTTTT
NA,NA,TRBV11-2,TRBJ2-1,CASSFSLDNEQFF,TGTGCCAGCAGCTTTTCCTTGGACAATGAGCAGTTCTTC
NA,NA,TRBV4-2,TRBJ1-2,CASNQVGSEGGIYGYTF,TGTGCCAGCAACCAAGTGGGGAGTGAGGGAGGGATCTATGGCTACACCTTC
NA,TRBD1,TRBV11-2,TRBJ2-5,CASSLTGTGGATQYF,TGTGCCAGCAGCTTGACAGGGACAGGGGGCGCGACCCAGTACTTC